The present T cell receptor beta chain was sequenced within a study of blood T cell repertoires in COVID-19 (TCRdb year 2020). About the full investigation: Samples covering the acute and convalescent phases of COVID-19 were provided by collaborators in the United States, Italy and Spain. Samples came from the ongoing ImmuneRACE study (first 160 participants) plus 1,254 subjects from 6 global collaborators. HLA class I and class II types, where available, came from metadata supplied by the sample provider rather than from assay-based typing. A freely available public database, intended as a resource for researchers studying the immune response to SARS-CoV-2, is where the repertoires were released. The material from the prospective study consisted of cDNA or gDNA derived from T cells, B-cell-depleted T cells, or PBMCs. Deeply sampled blood TCRbeta repertoires from subjects exposed to, actively infected with, or recovered from COVID-19 were included in the dataset. A de-identified subject ID, COVID-19 status, age in years and sex were almost always included in the sample metadata.

TCRbeta CDR3 regions were amplified from genomic DNA by means of the immunoSEQ Assay, a bias-controlled multiplex PCR. Regarding the original processing steps: Nucleated cell counts per sample were estimated from amplification of reference gene primers within the assay. To quantify the absolute abundance of each unique TCRbeta CDR3 rearrangement, sequence reads were collapsed and filtered. Productive Simpson clonality was computed per sample as the square root of Simpson's diversity index over productive rearrangements. TCRdb's version of the immuneACCESS table is confined to in-frame rearrangements and falls short of the full clone set. An unresolved V gene accounts for under half of the shortfall where checked; the remainder is of unknown origin. The V and J calls and the clone size are those of that table, but D and trimming were determined from the DNA. The table for this sample lists around 300,000 clones; 80% to 90% of them were counted only once. The ten top clones hold around 5% of the sample.

The germline V gene encodes CDR1 LGHNA and CDR2 YNFKEQ. Spanning cysteine to phenylalanine, the CDR3 consists of 16 amino acids. CDR3 DNA only is kept here, 48 bases in frame from base 1. V has 3 bases trimmed and J has 3 bases trimmed; junction bases matching no gene number 7. Participants in the prospective study were aged about 18 to 90 years, lived in 20 to 25 United States geographic areas, and enrolled through a virtual design. Cohort assignment in the prospective study relied on participant-reported clinical history from a screening survey and a study questionnaire. ImmuneRACE Cohort 3 recovered participants were defined by two consecutive negative NP/OP PCR tests, healthcare professional clearance, or symptom resolution. Each participant in the prospective study had whole blood, serum and a nasopharyngeal or oropharyngeal swab collected by mobile phlebotomists. Over a roughly 2-month period, participants in the prospective study had the option of providing additional blood draws and questionnaires. Before DNA extraction, blood samples from the prospective study were shipped at room temperature or frozen.

On the study overall, not on this receptor specifically: How much clinical and demographic metadata was included differed by source and by participant, and the metadata was provided uncurated.

With respect to this clone: Its antigen target is currently unknown. No base quality values were provided; no much bigger clone lies one nucleotide off.

The sample was PBMCs or T cells enriched from blood (not recorded which). The V gene is TRBV4-2 and the J gene is TRBJ1-3, and 8 bases in between align with TRBD1. This receptor was obtained from a man aged 25-45 years who had recovered from COVID-19. The DNA sequence is given as TGTGCCAGCAGCCAGCCGACAGGGGAAGGTGGAAACACCATATATTTT. The resulting protein is CASSQPTGEGGNTIYF.